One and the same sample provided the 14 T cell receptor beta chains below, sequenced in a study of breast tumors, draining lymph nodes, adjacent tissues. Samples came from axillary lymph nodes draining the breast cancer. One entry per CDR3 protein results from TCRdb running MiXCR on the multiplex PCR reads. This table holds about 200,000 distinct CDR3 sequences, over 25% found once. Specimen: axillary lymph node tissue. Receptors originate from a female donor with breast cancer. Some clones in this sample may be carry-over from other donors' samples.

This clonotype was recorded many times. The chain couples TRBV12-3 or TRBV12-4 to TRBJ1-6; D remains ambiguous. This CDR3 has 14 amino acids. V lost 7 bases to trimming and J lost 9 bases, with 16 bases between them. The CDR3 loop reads CASTLGDAGSPLHF. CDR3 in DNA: TGTGCCAGCACCCTGGGTGATGCTGGTTCACCCCTCCACTTT.

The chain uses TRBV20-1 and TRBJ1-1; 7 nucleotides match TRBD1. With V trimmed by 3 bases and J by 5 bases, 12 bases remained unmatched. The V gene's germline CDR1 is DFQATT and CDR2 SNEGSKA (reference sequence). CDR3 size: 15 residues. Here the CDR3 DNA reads TGCAGTGCTAGGCAATTTACAGGGGTATCAACTGAAGCTTTCTTT. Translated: CSARQFTGVSTEAFF.

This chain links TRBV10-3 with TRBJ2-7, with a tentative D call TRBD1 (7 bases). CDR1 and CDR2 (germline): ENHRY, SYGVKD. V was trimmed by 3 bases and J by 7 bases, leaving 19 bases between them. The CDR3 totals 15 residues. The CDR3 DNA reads TGTGCCATCAGTGACTCGACAGGGAGGCGCGGGGAGCAGTACTTC. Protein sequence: CAISDSTGRRGEQYF.

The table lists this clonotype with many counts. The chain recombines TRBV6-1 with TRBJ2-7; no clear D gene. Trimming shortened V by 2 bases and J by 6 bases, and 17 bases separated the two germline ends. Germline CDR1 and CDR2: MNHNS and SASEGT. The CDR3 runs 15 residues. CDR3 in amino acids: CASSESWTGHGEQYF. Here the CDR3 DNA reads TGTGCCAGCAGTGAAAGCTGGACCGGTCACGGCGAGCAGTACTTC.

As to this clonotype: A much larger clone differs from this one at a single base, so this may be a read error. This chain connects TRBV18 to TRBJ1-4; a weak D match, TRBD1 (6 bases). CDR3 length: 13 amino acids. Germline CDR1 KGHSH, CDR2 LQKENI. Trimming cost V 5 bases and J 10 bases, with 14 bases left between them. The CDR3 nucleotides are TGTGCCAGCTCAGAACAGGGAGACGGAAAACTGTTTTTT. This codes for CASSEQGDGKLFF. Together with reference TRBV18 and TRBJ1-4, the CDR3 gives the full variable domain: NAGVMQNPRHLVRRRGQEARLRCSPMKGHSHVYWYRQLPEEGLKFMVYLQKENIIDESGMPKERFSAEFPKEGPSILRIQQVVRGDSAAYFCASSEQGDGKLFFGSGTQLSVL.

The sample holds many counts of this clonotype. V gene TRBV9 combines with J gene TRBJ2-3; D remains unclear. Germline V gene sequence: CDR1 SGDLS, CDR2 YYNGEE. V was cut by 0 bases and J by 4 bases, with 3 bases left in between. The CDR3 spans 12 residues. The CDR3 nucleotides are TGTGCCAGCAGCGTAGCGGCAGATACGCAGTATTTT. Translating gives CASSVAADTQYF.

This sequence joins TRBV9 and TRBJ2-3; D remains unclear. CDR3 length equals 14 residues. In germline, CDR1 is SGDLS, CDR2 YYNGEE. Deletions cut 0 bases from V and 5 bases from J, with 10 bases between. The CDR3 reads CASSVALTGDTQYF. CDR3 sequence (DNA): TGTGCCAGCAGCGTAGCCCTAACGGGAGATACGCAGTATTTT.

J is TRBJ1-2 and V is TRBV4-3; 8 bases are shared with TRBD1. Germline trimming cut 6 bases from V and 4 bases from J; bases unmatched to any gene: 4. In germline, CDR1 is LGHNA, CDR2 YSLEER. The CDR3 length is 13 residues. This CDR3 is CASSPGQVYGYTF. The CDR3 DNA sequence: TGCGCCAGCAGTCCGGGACAGGTCTATGGCTACACCTTC.

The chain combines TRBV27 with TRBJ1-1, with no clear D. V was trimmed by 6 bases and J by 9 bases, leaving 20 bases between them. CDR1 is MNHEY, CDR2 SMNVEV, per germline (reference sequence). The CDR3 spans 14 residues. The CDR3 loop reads CASSSFGHSNQAFF. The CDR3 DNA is TGTGCCAGCAGCTCGTTCGGCCATTCAAATCAAGCTTTCTTT.

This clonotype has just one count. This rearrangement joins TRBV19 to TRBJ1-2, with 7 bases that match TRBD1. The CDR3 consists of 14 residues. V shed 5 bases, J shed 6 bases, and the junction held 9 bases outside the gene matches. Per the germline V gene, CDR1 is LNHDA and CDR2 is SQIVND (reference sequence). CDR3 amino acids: CASSPRQGRDGYTF. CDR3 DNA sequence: TGTGCCAGTAGTCCCCGACAGGGAAGGGATGGCTACACCTTC.

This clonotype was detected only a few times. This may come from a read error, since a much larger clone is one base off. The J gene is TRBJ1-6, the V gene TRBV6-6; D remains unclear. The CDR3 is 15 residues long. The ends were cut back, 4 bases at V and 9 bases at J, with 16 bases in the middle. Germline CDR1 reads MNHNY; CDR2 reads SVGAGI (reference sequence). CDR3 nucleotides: TGTGCCAGCAGTTCCTCGACGAGGGTTGGTTCACCCCTCCACTTT. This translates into CASSSSTRVGSPLHF.

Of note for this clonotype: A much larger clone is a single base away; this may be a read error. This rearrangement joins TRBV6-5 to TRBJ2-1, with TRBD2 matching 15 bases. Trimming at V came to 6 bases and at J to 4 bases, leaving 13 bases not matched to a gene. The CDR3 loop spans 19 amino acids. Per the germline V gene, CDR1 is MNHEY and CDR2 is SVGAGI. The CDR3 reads CASRRGLAGGLEFYNEQFF. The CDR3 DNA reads TGTGCCAGCAGACGGGGACTAGCGGGGGGCCTTGAATTTTACAATGAGCAGTTCTTC.

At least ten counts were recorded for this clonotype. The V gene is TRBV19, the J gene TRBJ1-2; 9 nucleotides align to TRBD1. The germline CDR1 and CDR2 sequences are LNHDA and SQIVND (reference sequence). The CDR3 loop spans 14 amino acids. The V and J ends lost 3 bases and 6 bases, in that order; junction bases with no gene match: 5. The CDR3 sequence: CASSITGGWDGYTF. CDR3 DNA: TGTGCCAGTAGTATTACAGGGGGCTGGGATGGCTACACCTTC.

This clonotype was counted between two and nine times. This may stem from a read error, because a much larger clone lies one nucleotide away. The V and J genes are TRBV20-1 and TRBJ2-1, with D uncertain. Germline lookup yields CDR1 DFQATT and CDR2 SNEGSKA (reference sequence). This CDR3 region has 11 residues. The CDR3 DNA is TGCAGTGCGTGGGCGCCCGGTGAGCAGTCCTTC. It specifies CSAWAPGEQSF.